This T cell receptor (beta chain) was captured in a study of tumor and adjacent non-tumor tissue in lung cancer. Study background: Histology: about a dozen adenocarcinoma, 2 squamous cell carcinoma, 1 small cell lung cancer.

TCRbeta libraries were built with three rounds of nested PCR, modified from ARM-PCR. TCRdb processed the multiplex PCR reads anew with MiXCR; each CDR3 protein has one entry. Of some 100,000 distinct CDR3 sequences listed, around three quarters are singletons. Turning to this clonotype: Given the absence of the conserved phenylalanine or tryptophan at the CDR3 end, a read error is likely.

J was trimmed by 6 bases and V by 9 bases; bases with no gene match: 8. The CDR3 extends over 13 amino acids. Germline V gives CDR1 SNHLY, CDR2 FYNNEI. RNA was extracted from bulk tissue without any cell sorting. More than 3 cm separated this lung sample from the edge of the tumor. Sequencing input: distant non-tumor lung tissue. The rearrangement uses TRBV2 and TRBJ2-3; 8 nucleotides align to TRBD2. The source of this sequence is a man between 60 and 70 years old with small cell lung cancer. The CDR3 nucleotides are TGTGCCAGTCAGCGGGAGTTTGAGGATACGCAGTATTTG. This encodes CASQREFEDTQYL.